This T cell receptor beta chain was identified during a study of blood T cell repertoires in COVID-19. The V gene lost 5 bases and the J gene lost 9 bases, with 14 bases spanning the gap. The V gene's germline CDR1 is SGHNT and CDR2 YYREEE (reference sequence). CDR3 length: 12 residues. In the authors' methods: Reference gene primers were amplified, and this amplification served to estimate nucleated cell counts. TCRdb's table, derived via immunoSEQ multiplex PCR, lists solely in-frame clones and lacks some. That table is the source of V, J and clone size, and D and trimming were worked out from the DNA. The data hold roughly 170,000 clones, with approximately 90% observed a single time.

This chain connects TRBV5-4 to TRBJ1-2; TRBD1 is a possible D gene (6 bases). The sequence was collected from a man aged 55 to 70 with acute or convalescent COVID-19. Sequenced material: peripheral blood. The CDR3, as DNA: TGTGCCAGCAGTCCTAACAGGGTCCGCTACACCTTC. Protein: CASSPNRVRYTF.